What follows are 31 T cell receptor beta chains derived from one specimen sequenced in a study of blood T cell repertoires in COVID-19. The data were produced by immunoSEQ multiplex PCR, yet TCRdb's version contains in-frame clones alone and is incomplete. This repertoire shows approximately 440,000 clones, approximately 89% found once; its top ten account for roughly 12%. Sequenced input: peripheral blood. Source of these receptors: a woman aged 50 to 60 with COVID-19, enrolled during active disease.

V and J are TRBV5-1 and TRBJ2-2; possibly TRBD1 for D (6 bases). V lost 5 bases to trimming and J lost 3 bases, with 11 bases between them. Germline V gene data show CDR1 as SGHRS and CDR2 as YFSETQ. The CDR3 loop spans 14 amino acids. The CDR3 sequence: CASRGQFDTGELFF. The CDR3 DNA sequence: TGCGCCAGCAGAGGACAGTTCGACACCGGGGAGCTGTTTTTT.

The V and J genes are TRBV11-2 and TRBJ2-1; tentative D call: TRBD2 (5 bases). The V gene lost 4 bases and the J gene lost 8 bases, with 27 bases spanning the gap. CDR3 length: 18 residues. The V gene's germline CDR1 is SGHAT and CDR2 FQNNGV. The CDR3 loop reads CASSSTASHPSPSHEQFF. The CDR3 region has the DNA TGTGCCAGCAGCTCCACCGCTAGCCACCCCTCTCCCTCCCATGAGCAGTTCTTC.

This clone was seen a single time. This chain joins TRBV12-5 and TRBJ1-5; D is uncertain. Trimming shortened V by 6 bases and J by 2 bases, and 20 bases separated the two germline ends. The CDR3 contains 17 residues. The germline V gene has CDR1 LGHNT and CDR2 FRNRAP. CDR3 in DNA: TGTGCTAGTGGATCTATTCCGGGAGAAAGGGGCAATCAGCCCCAGCATTTT. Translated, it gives CASGSIPGERGNQPQHF.

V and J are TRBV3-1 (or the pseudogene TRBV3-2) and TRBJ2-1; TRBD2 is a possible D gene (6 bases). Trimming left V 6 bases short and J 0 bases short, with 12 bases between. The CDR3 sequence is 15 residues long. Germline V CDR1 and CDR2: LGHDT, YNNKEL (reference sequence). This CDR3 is CASSPQGGSYNEQFF. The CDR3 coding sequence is TGTGCCAGCAGTCCCCAGGGAGGCTCCTACAATGAGCAGTTCTTC.

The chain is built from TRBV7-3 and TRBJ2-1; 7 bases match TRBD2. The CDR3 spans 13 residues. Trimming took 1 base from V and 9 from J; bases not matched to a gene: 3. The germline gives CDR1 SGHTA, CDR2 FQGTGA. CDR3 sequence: CASSLMGGTEQFF. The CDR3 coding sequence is TGTGCCAGCAGCTTAATGGGAGGGACTGAGCAGTTCTTC.

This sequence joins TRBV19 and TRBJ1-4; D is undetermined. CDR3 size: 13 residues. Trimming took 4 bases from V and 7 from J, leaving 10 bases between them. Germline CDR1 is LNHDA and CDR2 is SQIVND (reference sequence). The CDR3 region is CASSRARGEKLFF. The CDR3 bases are TGTGCCAGTAGTAGAGCTAGAGGTGAAAAACTGTTTTTT.

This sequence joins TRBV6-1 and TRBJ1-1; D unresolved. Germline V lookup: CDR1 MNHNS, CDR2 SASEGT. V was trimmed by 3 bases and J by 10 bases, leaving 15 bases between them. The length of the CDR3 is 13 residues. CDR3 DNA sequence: TGTGCCAGCAGTGAGGGCACCCCAAAGAGAGCTTTCTTT. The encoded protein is CASSEGTPKRAFF.

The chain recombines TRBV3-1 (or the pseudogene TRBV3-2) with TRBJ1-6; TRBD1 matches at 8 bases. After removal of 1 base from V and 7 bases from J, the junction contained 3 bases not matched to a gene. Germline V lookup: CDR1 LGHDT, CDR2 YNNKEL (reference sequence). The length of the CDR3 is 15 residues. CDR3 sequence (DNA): TGTGCCAGCAGCCAAGGGACAGGGAAAAATTCACCCCTCCACTTT. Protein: CASSQGTGKNSPLHF.

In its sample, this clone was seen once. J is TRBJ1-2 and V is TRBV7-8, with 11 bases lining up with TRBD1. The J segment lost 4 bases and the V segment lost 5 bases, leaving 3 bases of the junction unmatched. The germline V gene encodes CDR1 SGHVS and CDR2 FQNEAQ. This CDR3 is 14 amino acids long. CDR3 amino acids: CASSPGTGGYGYTF. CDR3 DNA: TGTGCCAGCAGCCCTGGGACAGGGGGCTATGGCTACACCTTC.

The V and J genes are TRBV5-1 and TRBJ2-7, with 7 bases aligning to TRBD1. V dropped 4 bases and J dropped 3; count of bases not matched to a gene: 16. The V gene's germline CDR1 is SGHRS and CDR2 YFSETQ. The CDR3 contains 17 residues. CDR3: CASSAAPPGGNFYEQYF. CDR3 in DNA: TGCGCCAGCAGCGCAGCCCCCCCAGGGGGTAACTTCTACGAGCAGTACTTC.

The CDR3 sequence is CASSLGGGPAYNEQFF. The CDR3 bases are TGTGCCAGCAGCTTAGGGGGGGGGCCGGCCTACAATGAGCAGTTCTTC. V usage is TRBV7-2 and J usage is TRBJ2-1; D may be TRBD2 (7 bases). Germline V gives CDR1 SGHTA, CDR2 FQGNSA. The CDR3 has 16 residues. Trimming cost V 1 base and J 2 bases, with 12 bases left between them.

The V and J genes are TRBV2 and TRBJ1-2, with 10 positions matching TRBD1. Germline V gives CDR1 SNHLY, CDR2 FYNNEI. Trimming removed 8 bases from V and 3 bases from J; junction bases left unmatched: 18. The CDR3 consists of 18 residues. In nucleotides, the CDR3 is TGTGCCAGCGTAAACCGCCCTTCCGGGGGGACAGGGGACTATGGCTACACCTTC. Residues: CASVNRPSGGTGDYGYTF. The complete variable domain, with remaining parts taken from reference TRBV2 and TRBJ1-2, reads EPEVTQTPSHQVTQMGQEVILRCVPISNHLYFYWYRQILGQKVEFLVSFYNNEISEKSEIFDDQFSVERPDGSNFTLKIRSTKLEDSAMYFCASVNRPSGGTGDYGYTFGSGTRLTVV.

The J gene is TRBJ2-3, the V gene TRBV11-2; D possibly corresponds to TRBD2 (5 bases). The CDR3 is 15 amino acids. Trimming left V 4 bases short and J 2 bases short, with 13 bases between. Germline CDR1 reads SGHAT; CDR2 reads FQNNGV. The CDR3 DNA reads TGTGCCAGCAGCTCGGGGTTAGGATTCACAGATACGCAGTATTTT. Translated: CASSSGLGFTDTQYF.

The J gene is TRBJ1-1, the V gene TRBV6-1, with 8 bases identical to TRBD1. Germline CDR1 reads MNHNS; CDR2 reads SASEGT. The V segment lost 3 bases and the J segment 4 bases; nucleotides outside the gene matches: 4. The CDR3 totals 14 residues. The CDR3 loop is CASSEDRASTEAFF. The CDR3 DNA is TGTGCCAGCAGTGAGGACAGGGCCAGCACTGAAGCTTTCTTT.

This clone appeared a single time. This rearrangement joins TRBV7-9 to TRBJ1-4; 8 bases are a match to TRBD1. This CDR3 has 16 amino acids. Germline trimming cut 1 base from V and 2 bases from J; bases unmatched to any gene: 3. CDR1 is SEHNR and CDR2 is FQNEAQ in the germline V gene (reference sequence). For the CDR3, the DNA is TGTGCCAGCAGCTTAGAGAGGACAGGGACTAATGAAAAACTGTTTTTT. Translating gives CASSLERTGTNEKLFF. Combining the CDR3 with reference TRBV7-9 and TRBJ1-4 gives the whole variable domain DTGVSQNPRHKITKRGQNVTFRCDPISEHNRLYWYRQTLGQGPEFLTYFQNEAQLEKSRLLSDRFSAERPKGSFSTLEIQRTEQGDSAMYLCASSLERTGTNEKLFFGSGTQLSVL.

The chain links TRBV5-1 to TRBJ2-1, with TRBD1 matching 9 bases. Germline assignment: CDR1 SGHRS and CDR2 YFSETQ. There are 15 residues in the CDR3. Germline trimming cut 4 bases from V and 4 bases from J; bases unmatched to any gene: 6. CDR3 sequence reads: CASSTGQGNYNEQFF. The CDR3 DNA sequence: TGCGCCAGCAGCACGGGACAGGGAAATTACAATGAGCAGTTCTTC. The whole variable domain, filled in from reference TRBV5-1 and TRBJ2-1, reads KAGVTQTPRYLIKTRGQQVTLSCSPISGHRSVSWYQQTPGQGLQFLFEYFSETQRNKGNFPGRFSGRQFSNSRSEMNVSTLELGDSALYLCASSTGQGNYNEQFFGPGTRLTVL.

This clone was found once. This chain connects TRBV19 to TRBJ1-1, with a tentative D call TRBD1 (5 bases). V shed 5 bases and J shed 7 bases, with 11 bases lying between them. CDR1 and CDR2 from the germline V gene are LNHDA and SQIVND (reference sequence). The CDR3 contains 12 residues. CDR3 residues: CASSGYGGEAFF. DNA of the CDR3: TGTGCCAGTAGTGGTTACGGGGGTGAAGCTTTCTTT.

In DNA form, the CDR3 reads TGCGCCAGCAGCCGGGACAGGGGAAACACCATATATTTT. It translates to CASSRDRGNTIYF. This chain connects TRBV5-1 to TRBJ1-3; 8 nucleotides agree with TRBD1. From germline, CDR1 is SGHRS and CDR2 YFSETQ. J was trimmed by 4 bases and V by 4 bases; bases with no gene match: 1. The CDR3 spans 13 residues. The complete variable domain, with remaining parts taken from reference TRBV5-1 and TRBJ1-3, reads KAGVTQTPRYLIKTRGQQVTLSCSPISGHRSVSWYQQTPGQGLQFLFEYFSETQRNKGNFPGRFSGRQFSNSRSEMNVSTLELGDSALYLCASSRDRGNTIYFGEGSWLTVV.

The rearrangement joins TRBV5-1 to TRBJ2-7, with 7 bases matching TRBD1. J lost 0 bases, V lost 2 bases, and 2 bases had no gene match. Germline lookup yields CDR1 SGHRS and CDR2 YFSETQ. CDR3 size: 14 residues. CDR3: CASSFDRASYEQYF. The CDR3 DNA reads TGCGCCAGCAGCTTTGACAGGGCCTCCTACGAGCAGTACTTC.

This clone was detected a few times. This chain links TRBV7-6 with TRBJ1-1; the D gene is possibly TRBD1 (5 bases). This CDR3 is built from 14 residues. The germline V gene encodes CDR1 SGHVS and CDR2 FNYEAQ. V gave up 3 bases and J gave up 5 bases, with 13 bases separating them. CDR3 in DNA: TGTGCCAGCAGCTTCGCGGCTGGGGGGACTGAAGCTTTCTTT. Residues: CASSFAAGGTEAFF.

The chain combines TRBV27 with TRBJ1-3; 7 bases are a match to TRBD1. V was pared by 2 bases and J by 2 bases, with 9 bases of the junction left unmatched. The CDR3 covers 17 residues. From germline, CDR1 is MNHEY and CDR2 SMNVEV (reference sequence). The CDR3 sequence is CASSLTGGQVPGNTIYF. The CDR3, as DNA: TGTGCCAGCAGTTTAACGGGTGGACAGGTCCCTGGAAACACCATATATTTT.

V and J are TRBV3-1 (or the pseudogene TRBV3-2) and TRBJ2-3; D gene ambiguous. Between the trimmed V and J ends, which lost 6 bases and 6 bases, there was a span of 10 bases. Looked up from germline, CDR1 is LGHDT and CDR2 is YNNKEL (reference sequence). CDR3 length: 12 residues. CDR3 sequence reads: CASSVWRDTQYF. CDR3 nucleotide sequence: TGTGCCAGCAGTGTCTGGCGGGATACGCAGTATTTT.

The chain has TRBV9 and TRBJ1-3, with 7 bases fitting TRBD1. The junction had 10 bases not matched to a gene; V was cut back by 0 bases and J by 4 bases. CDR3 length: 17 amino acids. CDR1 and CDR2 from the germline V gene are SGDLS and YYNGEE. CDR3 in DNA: TGTGCCAGCAGCGTAGACCCCTCCAGGGGGGCCGGAAACACCATATATTTT. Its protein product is CASSVDPSRGAGNTIYF.

The CDR3 loop is CASSLGGLNYGYTF. The CDR3 DNA reads TGTGCCAGCAGCTTGGGAGGTTTAAACTATGGCTACACCTTC. The rearrangement uses TRBV5-6 and TRBJ1-2; D remains unclear. CDR1 SGHDT and CDR2 YYEEEE come from the germline V gene. CDR3 length equals 14 residues. V lost 0 bases, J lost 2 bases, and 8 bases lay in between.

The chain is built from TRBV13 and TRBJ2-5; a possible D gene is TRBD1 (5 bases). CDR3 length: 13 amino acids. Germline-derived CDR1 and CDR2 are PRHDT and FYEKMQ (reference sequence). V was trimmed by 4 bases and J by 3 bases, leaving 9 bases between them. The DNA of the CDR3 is TGTGCCAGCAGCTATCAGGGTGAAGAGACCCAGTACTTC. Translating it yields CASSYQGEETQYF.

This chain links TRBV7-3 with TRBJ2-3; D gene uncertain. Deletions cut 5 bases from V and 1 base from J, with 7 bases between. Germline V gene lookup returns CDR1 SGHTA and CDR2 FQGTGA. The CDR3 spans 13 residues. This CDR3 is CASSLTGTDTQYF. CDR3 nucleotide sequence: TGTGCCAGCAGCCTCACAGGCACAGATACGCAGTATTTT.

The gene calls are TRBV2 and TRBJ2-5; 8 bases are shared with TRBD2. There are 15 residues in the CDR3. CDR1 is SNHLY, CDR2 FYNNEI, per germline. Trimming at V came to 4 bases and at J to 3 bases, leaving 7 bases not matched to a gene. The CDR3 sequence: CASSVVTGGKETQYF. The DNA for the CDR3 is TGTGCCAGCAGTGTGGTGACGGGGGGGAAAGAGACCCAGTACTTC.

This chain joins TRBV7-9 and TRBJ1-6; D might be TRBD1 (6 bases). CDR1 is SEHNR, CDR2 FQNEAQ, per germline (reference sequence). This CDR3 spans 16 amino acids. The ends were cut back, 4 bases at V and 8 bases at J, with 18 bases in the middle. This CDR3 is CASSSLVAKGDSPLHF. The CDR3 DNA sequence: TGTGCCAGCAGCTCCCTGGTCGCAAAGGGGGATTCACCCCTCCACTTT.

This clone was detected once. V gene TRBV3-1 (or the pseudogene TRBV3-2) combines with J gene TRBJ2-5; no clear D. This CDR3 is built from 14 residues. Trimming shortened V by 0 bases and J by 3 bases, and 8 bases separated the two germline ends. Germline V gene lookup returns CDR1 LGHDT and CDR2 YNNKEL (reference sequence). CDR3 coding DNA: TGTGCCAGCAGCCAAGATCGGAGAGAAGAGACCCAGTACTTC. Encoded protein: CASSQDRREETQYF.

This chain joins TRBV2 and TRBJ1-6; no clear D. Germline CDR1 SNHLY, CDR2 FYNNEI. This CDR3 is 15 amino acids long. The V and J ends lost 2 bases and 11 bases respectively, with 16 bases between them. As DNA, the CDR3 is TGTGCCAGCAGTGAATGGGTGACTGCCTTACCACCCCTCCACTTT. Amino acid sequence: CASSEWVTALPPLHF.

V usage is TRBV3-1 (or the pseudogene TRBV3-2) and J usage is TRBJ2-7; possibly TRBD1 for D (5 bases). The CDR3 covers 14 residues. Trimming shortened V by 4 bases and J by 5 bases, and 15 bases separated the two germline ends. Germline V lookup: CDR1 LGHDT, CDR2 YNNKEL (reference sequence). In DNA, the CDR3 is TGTGCCAGCAGCCTCGGACACGGAGCCGACGAGCAGTACTTC. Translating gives CASSLGHGADEQYF.